This T cell receptor (delta chain) emerged from a study of γδ T cells in repeated Plasmodium falciparum infection. Overall study: Over roughly 640 days, donors received four mosquito-bite P. falciparum NF54 infections. Sampling occurred at baseline, pre-infection for selected infections, and 21 days post-infection.

Bulk repertoires came from Vgamma9/Vdelta2+ or Vdelta2-negative gammadelta T cells flow-sorted from PBMC. Study observations and caveats: Malian children's Vdelta2-negative repertoires appeared more expanded and less diverse than Australians'.

This clone was seen more than once but under ten times. Its antigen remains unidentified. A far larger clone is one base from this, pointing to a likely read error. Distinct nucleotide sequences in the sample also encode this CDR3. This CDR3 spans 18 amino acids. V was shortened by 5 bases and J by 0 bases, with 22 bases between the two germline ends. CDR1 is TSWWSYY, CDR2 QGS, per germline. TCRdb used CATT to re-call clones from the multiplex PCR reads. Here the sample spans under 50,000 delta-chain clones, roughly 1.5% being singletons. Source material: gamma-delta T cells from blood. The chain couples TRDV1 to TRDJ1, with a tentative D call TRDD3 (6 bases). This clonotype was obtained from a pool of human donors (malaria-infected and uninfected, not separated). This CDR3 reads CALGLRRGGYLYTDKLIF. The CDR3 nucleotides read TGTGCTCTTGGGCTCAGGAGAGGAGGATACTTGTACACCGATAAACTCATCTTT.